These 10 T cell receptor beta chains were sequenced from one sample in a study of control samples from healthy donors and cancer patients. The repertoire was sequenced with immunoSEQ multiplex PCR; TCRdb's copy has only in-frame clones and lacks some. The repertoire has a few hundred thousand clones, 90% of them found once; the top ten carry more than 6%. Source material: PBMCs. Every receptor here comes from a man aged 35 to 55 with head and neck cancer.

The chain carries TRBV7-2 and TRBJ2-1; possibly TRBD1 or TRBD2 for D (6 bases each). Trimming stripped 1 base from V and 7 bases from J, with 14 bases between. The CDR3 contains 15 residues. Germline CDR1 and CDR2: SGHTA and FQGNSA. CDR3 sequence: CASSLGLGAGNEQFF. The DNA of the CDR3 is TGTGCCAGCAGCTTAGGTTTGGGGGCGGGGAATGAGCAGTTCTTC. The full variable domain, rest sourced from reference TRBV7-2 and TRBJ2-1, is GAGVSQSPSNKVTEKGKDVELRCDPISGHTALYWYRQSLGQGLEFLIYFQGNSAPDKSGLPSDRFSAERTGGSVSTLTIQRTQQEDSAVYLCASSLGLGAGNEQFFGPGTRLTVL.

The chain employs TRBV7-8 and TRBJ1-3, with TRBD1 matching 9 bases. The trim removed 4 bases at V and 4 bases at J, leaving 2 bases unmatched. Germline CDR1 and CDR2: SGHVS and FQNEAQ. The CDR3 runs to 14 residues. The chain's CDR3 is CASSSDRGGNTIYF. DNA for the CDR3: TGTGCCAGCAGCTCTGACAGGGGGGGAAACACCATATATTTT.

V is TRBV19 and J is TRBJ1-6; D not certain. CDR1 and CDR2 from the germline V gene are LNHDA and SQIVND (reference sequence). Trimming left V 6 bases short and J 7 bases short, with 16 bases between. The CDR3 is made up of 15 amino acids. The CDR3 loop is CASRPPSYDNSPLHF. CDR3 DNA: TGTGCCAGTAGGCCCCCGAGTTATGACAATTCACCCCTCCACTTT. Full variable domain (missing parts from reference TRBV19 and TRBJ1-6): DGGITQSPKYLFRKEGQNVTLSCEQNLNHDAMYWYRQDPGQGLRLIYYSQIVNDFQKGDIAEGYSVSREKKESFPLTVTSAQKNPTAFYLCASRPPSYDNSPLHFGNGTRLTVT.

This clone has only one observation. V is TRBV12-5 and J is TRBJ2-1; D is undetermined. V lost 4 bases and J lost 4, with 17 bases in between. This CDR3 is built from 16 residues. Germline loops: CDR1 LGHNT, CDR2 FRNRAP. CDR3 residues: CASGSKPARVYNEQFF. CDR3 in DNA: TGTGCTAGTGGTTCCAAACCGGCCCGAGTGTACAATGAGCAGTTCTTC.

In DNA, the CDR3 is TGTGCCAGCAGCCTCGAGAATTCACCCCTCCACTTT. Its protein product is CASSLENSPLHF. The gene calls are TRBV11-1 and TRBJ1-6; D is uncertain. CDR3 length: 12 residues. From germline, CDR1 is SGHAT and CDR2 FQDESV (reference sequence). Trimming left V 5 bases short and J 7 bases short, with 6 bases between.

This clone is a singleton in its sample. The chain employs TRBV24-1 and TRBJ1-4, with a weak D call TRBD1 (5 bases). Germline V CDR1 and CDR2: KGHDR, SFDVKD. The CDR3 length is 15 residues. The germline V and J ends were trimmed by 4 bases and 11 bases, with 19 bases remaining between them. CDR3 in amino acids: CATSDPTDAKGKLFF. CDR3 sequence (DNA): TGTGCCACCAGTGACCCCACCGACGCGAAGGGGAAACTGTTTTTT.

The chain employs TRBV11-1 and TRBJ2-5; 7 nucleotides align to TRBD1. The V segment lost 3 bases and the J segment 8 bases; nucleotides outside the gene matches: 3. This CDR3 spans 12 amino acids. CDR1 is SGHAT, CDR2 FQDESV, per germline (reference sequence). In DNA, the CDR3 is TGTGCCAGCAGCTTCCGGGACAGCACCCAGTACTTC. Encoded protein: CASSFRDSTQYF.

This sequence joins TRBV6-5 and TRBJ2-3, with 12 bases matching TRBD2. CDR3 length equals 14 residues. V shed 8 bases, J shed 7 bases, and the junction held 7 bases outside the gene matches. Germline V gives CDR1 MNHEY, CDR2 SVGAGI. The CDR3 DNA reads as TGTGCCAGCCAAGGACTAGCGGGACCAAATACGCAGTATTTT. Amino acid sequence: CASQGLAGPNTQYF.

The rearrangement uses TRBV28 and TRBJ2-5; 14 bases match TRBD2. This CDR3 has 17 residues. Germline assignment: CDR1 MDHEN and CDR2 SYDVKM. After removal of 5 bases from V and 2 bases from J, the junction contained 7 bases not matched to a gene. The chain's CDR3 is CASSIGLAGGTQETQYF. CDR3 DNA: TGTGCCAGCAGTATTGGACTAGCGGGAGGTACACAAGAGACCCAGTACTTC.

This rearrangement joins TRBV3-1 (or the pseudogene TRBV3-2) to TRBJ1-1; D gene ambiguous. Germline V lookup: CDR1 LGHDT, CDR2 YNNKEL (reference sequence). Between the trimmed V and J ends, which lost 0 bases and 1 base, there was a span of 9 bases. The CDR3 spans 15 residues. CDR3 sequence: CASSQESRKNTEAFF. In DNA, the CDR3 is TGTGCCAGCAGCCAAGAAAGTCGCAAGAACACTGAAGCTTTCTTT.